Listed below are T cell receptor beta chains from one sample, sequenced in a study of regulatory T cells in long-lasting Graves disease. TCRdb itself ran the multiplex PCR reads through MiXCR, one entry per CDR3 protein. The sample yields 400,000 to 500,000 distinct CDR3 sequences, about 15% seen once. These data also featured in a second study, about T cells in Graves' hyperthyroidism and ophthalmopathy.

The specimen comprised peripheral blood mononuclear cells (PBMCs), sampled at new diagnosis, from a patient treated with antithyroid drugs. The origin of the receptors is a woman in her 40s with Graves disease. Each CDR3 is given with its conserved first and last residue. Each record gives: J gene, clone size, V gene, D gene, CDR3 DNA, CDR3 protein. The D gene is left open where the match is weak. Rows give clone size only sometimes, using once, few, many, or a class for an expanded clone.

j_gene: TRBJ2-1; abundance: -; v_gene: TRBV2; d_gene: -; CDR3nt: TGTGCCAGCAGTCCAAACTACGAGCAGTTCTTC; CDR3aa: CASSPNYEQFF
j_gene: TRBJ2-5; abundance: many; v_gene: TRBV10-3; d_gene: -; CDR3nt: TGTGCCATCAGAAATAGGAGTGGAGAGACCCAGTACTTC; CDR3aa: CAIRNRSGETQYF
j_gene: TRBJ2-2; abundance: many; v_gene: TRBV7-8; d_gene: -; CDR3nt: TGTGCCAGCAGCCCAGGACGGGGAGTGGTTACCGGGGAGCTGTTTTTT; CDR3aa: CASSPGRGVVTGELFF
j_gene: TRBJ2-1; abundance: many; v_gene: TRBV20-1; d_gene: -; CDR3nt: TGCAGTGCTAGATCGTCCGGGGTGGCTGCCTACAATGAGCAGTTCTTC; CDR3aa: CSARSSGVAAYNEQFF
j_gene: TRBJ2-4; abundance: -; v_gene: TRBV6-5; d_gene: -; CDR3nt: TGTGCCAGCAGTTACTCTGACGGAAGTCTAGCCAAAAACATTCAGTACTTC; CDR3aa: CASSYSDGSLAKNIQYF
j_gene: TRBJ2-1; abundance: many; v_gene: TRBV29-1; d_gene: TRBD2; CDR3nt: TGCAGCGCCGAGGGACTAGCGGGAGGGCCAGAGCAGTTCTTC; CDR3aa: CSAEGLAGGPEQFF
j_gene: TRBJ2-7; abundance: many; v_gene: TRBV12-5; d_gene: TRBD2; CDR3nt: TGTGCTAGCGGACTAGCGGGAAACTACGAGCAGTACTTC; CDR3aa: CASGLAGNYEQYF
j_gene: TRBJ2-2; abundance: many; v_gene: TRBV20-1; d_gene: -; CDR3nt: TGCAGTGCGGTACCAGAAATAAACACCGGGGAGCTGTTTTTT; CDR3aa: CSAVPEINTGELFF
j_gene: TRBJ2-7; abundance: many; v_gene: TRBV3-1; d_gene: TRBD2; CDR3nt: TGTGCCAGCAGCCAAACTAGCGGCCGCTCCTACGAGCAGTACTTC; CDR3aa: CASSQTSGRSYEQYF
j_gene: TRBJ2-1; abundance: many; v_gene: TRBV12-3/TRBV12-4; d_gene: -; CDR3nt: TGTGCCAGCAGACAGTCCTATACGCAGTTCTTC; CDR3aa: CASRQSYTQFF
j_gene: TRBJ2-7; abundance: few; v_gene: TRBV4-3; d_gene: -; CDR3nt: TGCGCCAGCAGCCAAGACGGGGGTGAGCAGTACTTC; CDR3aa: CASSQDGGEQYF
j_gene: TRBJ2-2; abundance: -; v_gene: TRBV28; d_gene: -; CDR3nt: TGTGCCAGCAGTTTATGGAAACTAGGAGTACTCGCGAACACCGGGGAGCTGTTTTTT; CDR3aa: CASSLWKLGVLANTGELFF
j_gene: TRBJ1-2; abundance: few; v_gene: TRBV6-1; d_gene: -; CDR3nt: TGTGCCAGCAGTCTATCCGGGACGGCGGACTATGGCTACACCTTC; CDR3aa: CASSLSGTADYGYTF
j_gene: TRBJ1-1; abundance: many; v_gene: TRBV2; d_gene: -; CDR3nt: TGTGCCAGCAGTGAAAGGAGATCCACTGAAGCTTTCTTT; CDR3aa: CASSERRSTEAFF
j_gene: TRBJ2-1; abundance: -; v_gene: TRBV7-2; d_gene: -; CDR3nt: TGTGCCAGCAGCCGCCTAGACCGTGCCGACAATGAGCAGTTCTTC; CDR3aa: CASSRLDRADNEQFF
j_gene: TRBJ1-5; abundance: few; v_gene: TRBV27; d_gene: -; CDR3nt: TGTGCCAGCAGTCCAGGGGCCAGCAATCAGCCCCAGCATTTT; CDR3aa: CASSPGASNQPQHF
j_gene: TRBJ1-5; abundance: few; v_gene: TRBV30; d_gene: -; CDR3nt: TGTGCCTGGAGTGTCCGTGTTTTTGGTCAGCCCCAGCATTTT; CDR3aa: CAWSVRVFGQPQHF
j_gene: TRBJ2-7; abundance: few; v_gene: TRBV5-1; d_gene: TRBD2; CDR3nt: TGCGCCAGCACCCGCGGGAGGGGGGGCGAGCAGTACTTC; CDR3aa: CASTRGRGGEQYF
j_gene: TRBJ2-3; abundance: many; v_gene: TRBV11-3; d_gene: -; CDR3nt: TGTGCCAGCAGCTTAGATGGCACAACAGATACGCAGTATTTT; CDR3aa: CASSLDGTTDTQYF
j_gene: TRBJ1-6; abundance: many; v_gene: TRBV3-1; d_gene: -; CDR3nt: TGTGCCAGCAGCCAAAGTGATTCACCCCTCCACTTT; CDR3aa: CASSQSDSPLHF
j_gene: TRBJ1-1; abundance: many; v_gene: TRBV7-9; d_gene: TRBD1; CDR3nt: TGTGCCAGCAGCTCACAGGGGGACACTGAAGCTTTCTTT; CDR3aa: CASSSQGDTEAFF
j_gene: TRBJ2-7; abundance: few; v_gene: TRBV19; d_gene: -; CDR3nt: TGTGCCAGTAGTATGGGAGGTAGCGGCTCCTACGAGCAGTACTTC; CDR3aa: CASSMGGSGSYEQYF
j_gene: TRBJ1-5; abundance: many; v_gene: TRBV30; d_gene: -; CDR3nt: TGTGCCTGGAGTGTCCAGTGGATAGGACAGCCCCAGCATTTT; CDR3aa: CAWSVQWIGQPQHF
j_gene: TRBJ1-2; abundance: few; v_gene: TRBV9; d_gene: -; CDR3nt: TGTGCCAGCAGCGTGGGGGAGGGGGGCCTCTATGGCTACACCTTC; CDR3aa: CASSVGEGGLYGYTF
j_gene: TRBJ1-1; abundance: few; v_gene: TRBV15; d_gene: -; CDR3nt: TGTGCCACCAGCAACGGGGAGGCGAGCACTGAAGCTTTCTTT; CDR3aa: CATSNGEASTEAFF
j_gene: TRBJ1-2; abundance: -; v_gene: TRBV25-1; d_gene: -; CDR3nt: TGTGCCAGCAGTGGGGCCGGTTCCTATGGCTACACCTTC; CDR3aa: CASSGAGSYGYTF
j_gene: TRBJ2-2; abundance: -; v_gene: TRBV7-6; d_gene: TRBD1; CDR3nt: TGTGCCAGCAGCTTAGTGGACCAGGGGGTCGGGGAGCTGTTTTTT; CDR3aa: CASSLVDQGVGELFF
j_gene: TRBJ2-3; abundance: many; v_gene: TRBV11-2; d_gene: -; CDR3nt: TGTGCCAGCAGCTTAGTGTCCAGGGGAGGGGGTACGCAGTATTTT; CDR3aa: CASSLVSRGGGTQYF
j_gene: TRBJ2-7; abundance: -; v_gene: TRBV7-9; d_gene: TRBD2; CDR3nt: TGTGCCAGCAGCCCCCTTGGGACTAGCGGGAGTGTCTACGCCGAGCAGTACTTC; CDR3aa: CASSPLGTSGSVYAEQYF
j_gene: TRBJ2-7; abundance: many; v_gene: TRBV12-3/TRBV12-4; d_gene: -; CDR3nt: TGTGCCAGCAGTCCCGCAACGGGTCACGAGCAGTACTTC; CDR3aa: CASSPATGHEQYF
j_gene: TRBJ1-5; abundance: many; v_gene: TRBV19; d_gene: -; CDR3nt: TGTGCCAGTAGGCGTTCGGGTAGCGGTCAGCCCCAGCATTTT; CDR3aa: CASRRSGSGQPQHF
j_gene: TRBJ1-2; abundance: many; v_gene: TRBV25-1; d_gene: -; CDR3nt: TGTGCCAGCAGTGAACAGACACAGAGCTATGGCTACACCTTC; CDR3aa: CASSEQTQSYGYTF
j_gene: TRBJ1-2; abundance: -; v_gene: TRBV5-1; d_gene: -; CDR3nt: TGCGCCCTAATCGTCCGGGGGCGAGTTAAGGGCTACACCTTC; CDR3aa: CALIVRGRVKGYTF
j_gene: TRBJ2-5; abundance: -; v_gene: TRBV11-2; d_gene: -; CDR3nt: TGTGCCAGCAGCTTAGGATCGGAGGGGACCCAGTACTTC; CDR3aa: CASSLGSEGTQYF
j_gene: TRBJ2-1; abundance: many; v_gene: TRBV7-9; d_gene: -; CDR3nt: TGTGCCAGCAGCTCCTCTAGCGCCCTCTCCTACAATGAGCAGTTCTTC; CDR3aa: CASSSSSALSYNEQFF
j_gene: TRBJ1-5; abundance: many; v_gene: TRBV27; d_gene: -; CDR3nt: TGTGCCAGCAGTAAACAGGGATTTCAGCCCCAGCATTTT; CDR3aa: CASSKQGFQPQHF
j_gene: TRBJ2-3; abundance: few; v_gene: TRBV9; d_gene: -; CDR3nt: TGTGCCAGCCCCCTACCTTCAAGCACAGATACGCAGTATTTT; CDR3aa: CASPLPSSTDTQYF
j_gene: TRBJ1-2; abundance: few; v_gene: TRBV7-9; d_gene: -; CDR3nt: TGTGCCAGCAGCTTAACAGACAAAGGGGGCTACACCTTC; CDR3aa: CASSLTDKGGYTF
j_gene: TRBJ2-1; abundance: many; v_gene: TRBV7-9; d_gene: TRBD2; CDR3nt: TGTGCCAGCAGCAGTAGCGGGAGGGCCTCCTACAATGAGCAGTTCTTC; CDR3aa: CASSSSGRASYNEQFF
j_gene: TRBJ2-1; abundance: many; v_gene: TRBV12-3/TRBV12-4; d_gene: TRBD2; CDR3nt: TGTGCCAGCAGTTTGCGGGAGTCCTACAATGAGCAGTTCTTC; CDR3aa: CASSLRESYNEQFF
j_gene: TRBJ2-7; abundance: many; v_gene: TRBV10-3; d_gene: -; CDR3nt: TGTGCCATCAGTGGGGAAGGGACTCAGAGCTCCTACGAGCAGTACTTC; CDR3aa: CAISGEGTQSSYEQYF
j_gene: TRBJ1-5; abundance: few; v_gene: TRBV20-1; d_gene: -; CDR3nt: TGCAGTGCTAGACCCTCCTCCGGGCCCCAGCATTTT; CDR3aa: CSARPSSGPQHF
j_gene: TRBJ2-7; abundance: many; v_gene: TRBV13; d_gene: TRBD2; CDR3nt: TGTGCCAGCTCACTTGCGGGGGGCAACTCCTACGAGCAGTACTTC; CDR3aa: CASSLAGGNSYEQYF
j_gene: TRBJ2-5; abundance: few; v_gene: TRBV29-1; d_gene: -; CDR3nt: TGCAGCGTTGAAGGTAGCGTCCAAGAGACCCAGTACTTC; CDR3aa: CSVEGSVQETQYF
j_gene: TRBJ1-2; abundance: many; v_gene: TRBV12-3/TRBV12-4; d_gene: -; CDR3nt: TGTGCCAGCAGTCCCCTGGACTCGTTGGCCTATGGCTACACCTTC; CDR3aa: CASSPLDSLAYGYTF
j_gene: TRBJ1-1; abundance: many; v_gene: TRBV5-6; d_gene: -; CDR3nt: TGTGCCAGCAGCTTTTACACTGAAGCTTTCTTT; CDR3aa: CASSFYTEAFF
j_gene: TRBJ1-4; abundance: many; v_gene: TRBV12-3/TRBV12-4; d_gene: TRBD1; CDR3nt: TGTGCCAGCAGCCCGGACAGGGAAGTTAATGAAAAACTGTTTTTT; CDR3aa: CASSPDREVNEKLFF
j_gene: TRBJ2-7; abundance: many; v_gene: TRBV27; d_gene: TRBD1; CDR3nt: TGTGCCAGCAGTGTCTCCGGGACAGGGGAAGGAGAGCAGTACTTC; CDR3aa: CASSVSGTGEGEQYF